Following are 30 T cell receptor beta chains from one sample sequenced in a study of cytomegalovirus exposure and HLA in healthy donors. The PCR had 60 Vbeta and 13 Jbeta primers. The assay was immunoSEQ multiplex PCR, and TCRdb's table has in-frame clones only and misses some. This repertoire includes 80,000 to 100,000 clones. Sequenced input: PBMCs. The receptor source for this set is a woman in her twenties or thirties in good health and CMV-seronegative.

The gene calls are TRBV6-4 and TRBJ2-2; the D is unclear. This CDR3 region has 13 residues. Germline CDR1 and CDR2: MRHNA and SNTAGT. V was shortened by 4 bases and J by 1 base, with 4 bases between the two germline ends. CDR3 in amino acids: CASSAGNTGELFF. DNA of the CDR3: TGTGCCAGCAGTGCAGGGAACACCGGGGAGCTGTTTTTT.

The chain couples TRBV19 to TRBJ2-1; 10 nucleotides line up with TRBD2. Germline values: CDR1 LNHDA, CDR2 SQIVND (reference sequence). V lost 9 bases, J lost 7 bases, and 9 bases stayed unmatched. The CDR3 is 14 residues long. CDR3 DNA: TGTGCCAGCCGGAGCGGGGGGGCCCGGAATGAGCAGTTCTTC. This gives the protein CASRSGGARNEQFF.

V usage is TRBV20-1 and J usage is TRBJ1-2; the D is unclear. The V gene lost 2 bases and the J gene lost 4 bases, with 5 bases spanning the gap. The V gene's germline CDR1 is DFQATT and CDR2 SNEGSKA (reference sequence). CDR3 size: 11 residues. The CDR3: CSARHGYGYTF. The CDR3 DNA follows: TGCAGTGCTAGACACGGCTATGGCTACACCTTC.

The chain employs TRBV10-3 and TRBJ2-5; 8 bases align to TRBD1. With V trimmed by 2 bases and J by 4 bases, 12 bases remained unmatched. This CDR3 is 17 amino acids long. Germline CDR1 is ENHRY and CDR2 is SYGVKD. The CDR3 DNA sequence: TGTGCCATCAGTGAGCCATCAGGCAGGGGGCAATTAGAGACCCAGTACTTC. It yields the protein CAISEPSGRGQLETQYF.

This chain links TRBV5-5 with TRBJ2-7; D is perhaps TRBD2 (5 bases). V was pared by 6 bases and J by 2 bases, with 15 bases between. From germline, CDR1 is SGHKS and CDR2 YYEKEE (reference sequence). The CDR3 consists of 14 residues. CDR3 sequence (DNA): TGTGCCAGCACTCTCGGGCCGGGGACCTACGAGCAGTACTTC. Translating it yields CASTLGPGTYEQYF. The full variable domain, completed using reference TRBV5-5 and TRBJ2-7, is DAGVTQSPTHLIKTRGQQVTLRCSPISGHKSVSWYQQVLGQGPQFIFQYYEKEERGRGNFPDRFSARQFPNYSSELNVNALLLGDSALYLCASTLGPGTYEQYFGPGTRLTVT.

The chain uses TRBV19 and TRBJ2-3; D is ambiguous. Between the trimmed V and J ends, which lost 3 bases and 3 bases, there was a span of 7 bases. Germline lookup yields CDR1 LNHDA and CDR2 SQIVND (reference sequence). This CDR3 is built from 13 residues. The CDR3 spells CASSIRRTDTQYF. The CDR3 region has the DNA TGTGCCAGTAGTATTCGGCGGACAGATACGCAGTATTTT.

The chain has TRBV7-3 and TRBJ2-2; 7 bases fit TRBD2. Germline CDR1 and CDR2: SGHTA and FQGTGA. V lost 2 bases, J lost 4 bases, and 7 bases stayed unmatched. The CDR3 runs 16 residues. This CDR3 reads CASSLLGTMATGELFF. The CDR3 DNA reads TGTGCCAGCAGCTTATTGGGGACTATGGCCACCGGGGAGCTGTTTTTT.

The genes are TRBV2 and TRBJ1-5, with TRBD1 identical over 8 bases. Germline values: CDR1 SNHLY, CDR2 FYNNEI. The V gene end was trimmed by 7 bases and the J gene end by 6 bases; junction bases not matched to a gene: 8. The CDR3 loop spans 14 amino acids. The CDR3 loop is CASISDRGRQPQHF. CDR3 coding DNA: TGTGCCAGCATATCCGACAGGGGCCGTCAGCCCCAGCATTTT. Supplemented by reference TRBV2 and TRBJ1-5, the full variable domain reads EPEVTQTPSHQVTQMGQEVILRCVPISNHLYFYWYRQILGQKVEFLVSFYNNEISEKSEIFDDQFSVERPDGSNFTLKIRSTKLEDSAMYFCASISDRGRQPQHFGDGTRLSIL.

The rearrangement joins TRBV7-3 to TRBJ1-1; TRBD1 might be the D (5 bases). Deletions cut 3 bases from V and 6 bases from J, with 17 bases between. Germline CDR1 reads SGHTA; CDR2 reads FQGTGA. The CDR3 covers 15 residues. The CDR3: CASSLYGGEGPEAFF. CDR3 bases: TGTGCCAGCAGCTTGTACGGGGGGGAGGGACCTGAAGCTTTCTTT.

This chain uses TRBV29-1 with TRBJ1-1; 8 positions match TRBD1. Germline loops: CDR1 SQVTM, CDR2 ANQGSEA. This CDR3 spans 13 amino acids. V gave up 4 bases and J gave up 3 bases; unmatched junction bases: 4. The CDR3 DNA reads as TGCAGCGTTGGGCAGGGGGCTTACACTGAAGCTTTCTTT. It is translated as CSVGQGAYTEAFF.

The V call is TRBV18, the J call TRBJ2-3; tentatively, D is TRBD1 (6 bases). Trimming stripped 5 bases from V and 2 bases from J, with 11 bases between. The CDR3 totals 14 residues. From germline, CDR1 is KGHSH and CDR2 LQKENI. DNA for the CDR3: TGTGCCAGCTCAAGCGCAGGGGCCACAGATACGCAGTATTTT. As protein: CASSSAGATDTQYF.

The rearrangement links TRBV15 to TRBJ2-5, with D perhaps TRBD1 (5 bases). CDR3 length equals 15 residues. The V and J ends lost 2 bases and 5 bases respectively, with 15 bases between them. Germline CDR1 reads LNHNV; CDR2 reads YYDKDF (reference sequence). The CDR3 DNA follows: TGTGCCACCAGCAGACCTCAGGGTCATGGGGAGACCCAGTACTTC. It yields the protein CATSRPQGHGETQYF.

The CDR3 DNA follows: TGTGCCAGCAGTGCTACTAGCGGGTGGTACAATGAGCAGTTCTTC. This gives the protein CASSATSGWYNEQFF. The rearrangement uses TRBV6-1 and TRBJ2-1, with 9 nucleotides matching TRBD2. The CDR3 contains 15 residues. Germline lookup yields CDR1 MNHNS and CDR2 SASEGT. J gave up 4 bases and V 4 bases, and 5 bases lay outside the gene matches.

The CDR3, as DNA: TGTGCCAGCAGTGAATCGACAGGAAGGGAAAAACTGTTTTTT. Translating it yields CASSESTGREKLFF. The chain has TRBV6-1 and TRBJ1-4; weak D call: TRBD1 (6 bases). Germline V CDR1 and CDR2: MNHNS, SASEGT. V lost 2 bases and J lost 8, with 12 bases in between. CDR3 length: 14 residues.

V and J are TRBV28 and TRBJ2-1; 8 positions match TRBD2. Germline CDR1 is MDHEN and CDR2 is SYDVKM. V dropped 2 bases and J dropped 7; count of bases not matched to a gene: 10. This CDR3 comprises 16 residues. The CDR3 nucleotides are TGTGCCAGCAGTTTAGGAACGGCGGGGGGTCGAAATGAGCAGTTCTTC. It translates to CASSLGTAGGRNEQFF.

The chain links TRBV6-1 to TRBJ2-5, with 11 bases lining up with TRBD1. With the DNA end fitting TRBJ2-7 better, the J assignment may be wrong. CDR1 is MNHNS and CDR2 is SASEGT in the germline V gene. The CDR3 spans 14 residues. CDR3 amino acids: CASRGQGAPYEQYF. The CDR3 bases are TGTGCCAGCAGAGGACAGGGGGCTCCCTACGAGCAGTACTTC.

The chain uses TRBV9 and TRBJ2-5; D may be TRBD2 (6 bases). CDR1 is SGDLS, CDR2 YYNGEE, per germline. V lost 4 bases, J lost 5 bases, and 18 bases lay in between. The CDR3 sequence is 15 residues long. CDR3 protein: CASSPRGEGGETQYF. The CDR3 DNA sequence: TGTGCCAGCAGCCCTAGAGGTGAGGGAGGTGAGACCCAGTACTTC.

Comment on this clone: Other nucleotide sequences from this sample produce the same CDR3. This sequence joins TRBV19 and TRBJ2-3; 11 bases map to TRBD2. The CDR3 contains 14 residues. Germline CDR1 and CDR2: LNHDA and SQIVND (reference sequence). J was trimmed by 6 bases and V by 7 bases; bases with no gene match: 6. This CDR3 reads CASTETSGADTQYF. The CDR3 DNA reads TGTGCCAGTACCGAGACTAGCGGGGCGGATACGCAGTATTTT.

The gene calls are TRBV9 and TRBJ1-1; 7 bases match TRBD1. The germline gives CDR1 SGDLS, CDR2 YYNGEE. Unmatched junction bases numbered 6, after V lost 4 bases and J lost 3 bases. The CDR3 totals 14 residues. The DNA of the CDR3 is TGTGCCAGCAGCCCCCGGGACAGTTACACTGAAGCTTTCTTT. Translation gives CASSPRDSYTEAFF.

This chain connects TRBV7-9 to TRBJ1-1; no definite D call. The CDR3 has 13 residues. V shed 7 bases and J shed 4 bases, with 13 bases lying between them. Germline V CDR1 and CDR2: SEHNR, FQNEAQ (reference sequence). The CDR3 loop reads CASTAGGGTEAFF. The CDR3 region has the DNA TGTGCCAGCACTGCGGGAGGAGGCACTGAAGCTTTCTTT.

This chain uses TRBV7-9 with TRBJ2-7, with a tentative D call TRBD2 (6 bases). Per the germline V gene, CDR1 is SEHNR and CDR2 is FQNEAQ (reference sequence). Trimming removed 3 bases from V and 6 bases from J, with 18 bases in between. The CDR3 consists of 15 residues. The CDR3: CASSLEPRGVGEQYF. CDR3 DNA sequence: TGTGCCAGCAGCTTGGAACCCCGCGGGGTGGGCGAGCAGTACTTC.

V usage is TRBV6-5 and J usage is TRBJ2-1; 14 bases fit TRBD2. V shed 6 bases, J shed 5 bases, and the junction held 3 bases outside the gene matches. The germline CDR1 and CDR2 sequences are MNHEY and SVGAGI. CDR3 length: 15 residues. The chain's CDR3 is CASRGLAGGHNEQFF. The CDR3 DNA reads as TGTGCCAGCAGAGGACTAGCGGGGGGTCACAATGAGCAGTTCTTC.

V gene TRBV6-1 combines with J gene TRBJ2-7; D unresolved. Germline V CDR1 and CDR2: MNHNS, SASEGT. CDR3 length: 12 amino acids. V was clipped by 5 bases and J by 3 bases, with 8 bases between them. CDR3 coding DNA: TGTGCCAGCAGTTGGCAAATCTACGAGCAGTACTTC. Amino acids: CASSWQIYEQYF.

The rearrangement joins TRBV27 to TRBJ1-5; 11 bases fit TRBD1. The J segment lost 9 bases and the V segment lost 5 bases, leaving 6 bases of the junction unmatched. Germline CDR1 and CDR2: MNHEY and SMNVEV (reference sequence). The length of the CDR3 is 14 residues. The CDR3 region has the DNA TGTGCCAGCAGTACGCTGGGACAGGGGGTGCCCCAGCATTTT. This sequence encodes CASSTLGQGVPQHF.

Here the CDR3 DNA reads TGTGCCAGTAGGACGCGGGACAGGGCCCTGGGGGCTCCTGGCTACACCTTC. It translates to CASRTRDRALGAPGYTF. This chain joins TRBV19 and TRBJ1-2; 9 bases align to TRBD1. With V trimmed by 6 bases and J by 7 bases, 18 bases remained unmatched. The CDR3 spans 17 residues. The germline CDR1 and CDR2 sequences are LNHDA and SQIVND (reference sequence).

This rearrangement joins TRBV9 to TRBJ2-5; D remains unclear. The end of the DNA aligns better with TRBJ2-7, so the J call may be wrong. Germline CDR1 reads SGDLS; CDR2 reads YYNGEE. This CDR3 is built from 14 residues. For the CDR3, the DNA is TGTGCCAGCAGCCCCGGCGTTAGCTCCTACGAGCAGTACTTC. Translation gives CASSPGVSSYEQYF.

The chain has TRBV21-1 and TRBJ2-6; TRBD1, the D gene given by the table, was not confirmed from the DNA. TRBV21-1 is tagged as a pseudogene. The CDR3 is 19 amino acids. This chain's CDR3 is CASSPAQGQGLSGANVLTF. The CDR3 DNA reads as TGTGCCAGCAGCCCCGCCCAAGGACAGGGGCTCTCTGGGGCCAACGTCCTGACTTTC.

In the case of this clone: Other DNA sequences in this specimen translate into the identical CDR3. This sequence joins TRBV12-5 and TRBJ2-7; D is uncertain. The CDR3 is 14 amino acids. Trimming took off 8 bases at V and 4 bases at J, with 18 bases between the two ends. The germline gives CDR1 LGHNT, CDR2 FRNRAP. DNA for the CDR3: TGTGCTAGTTTCTTCGCCGTCTGGGCTTACGAGCAGTACTTC. It translates to CASFFAVWAYEQYF.

This rearrangement joins TRBV28 to TRBJ1-1, with 9 bases lining up with TRBD1. CDR3 size: 14 residues. V was pared by 5 bases and J by 6 bases, with 7 bases of the junction left unmatched. Germline CDR1 is MDHEN and CDR2 is SYDVKM. The CDR3 loop is CASSPRDRVAEAFF. The DNA of the CDR3 is TGTGCCAGCAGTCCCCGGGACAGGGTGGCTGAAGCTTTCTTT.

V gene TRBV10-3 combines with J gene TRBJ2-7; 9 positions match TRBD2. Germline V CDR1 and CDR2: ENHRY, SYGVKD. Losses at the gene ends were 2 bases for V and 2 bases for J; bases not matched to a gene: 7. The CDR3 totals 16 residues. CDR3 residues: CAISELKGGRAYEQYF. The CDR3 bases are TGTGCCATCAGTGAGCTTAAGGGCGGGAGGGCCTACGAGCAGTACTTC.